This TCR beta chain was recorded in a study of response to subunit inactivated influenza vaccine. TCRdb reanalysed the RT-PCR reads using MiXCR and keeps one entry per CDR3 protein. The table shows hundreds of thousands of distinct CDR3 sequences, with less than 15% occurring only once. The sample holds one count of this clonotype. What it binds is not known. The length of the CDR3 is 16 residues. V lost 5 bases, J lost 7 bases, and 10 bases stayed unmatched. Looked up from germline, CDR1 is SGDLS and CDR2 is YYNGEE. Study results and caveats: Seasonal influenza vaccination, on each occasion, was suggested by the authors to recruit few new T cells.

The sample in question was PBMCs from blood, obtained roughly 2 weeks before vaccination. The V call is TRBV9, the J call TRBJ2-7; 15 bases fit TRBD2. The sequence derives from a man aged 45-60 years who received an inactivated influenza vaccine. CDR3 sequence reads: CASSTTPGLAGGEQYF. Written as DNA, the CDR3 is TGTGCCAGCAGTACTACTCCGGGACTAGCGGGAGGTGAGCAGTACTTC.